Following are 29 T cell receptor beta chains from one sample sequenced in a study of monozygotic twins with inflammatory bowel disease. TCRdb reprocessed the 5' RACE reads and reports one entry per CDR3 protein, with no DNA. Its table records some 330,000 distinct CDR3 sequences. Sequenced sample: blood. The receptors originated from a human donor with ulcerative colitis or Crohn's disease, or a healthy co-twin of an affected twin (not recorded which).

This CDR3 is CASSFSSGRQFF. This chain links TRBV11-3 with TRBJ2-1; TCRdb gives TRBD2 as the D gene, but with no DNA this cannot be confirmed. The CDR3 covers 12 residues. Per germline, CDR1 SGHNT and CDR2 YENEEA.

The V call is TRBV19, the J call TRBJ2-3. The CDR3 consists of 13 residues. Germline loops: CDR1 LNHDA, CDR2 SQIVND (reference sequence). The CDR3 sequence: CASSIGVADTQYF.

CDR3 protein: CASSTGTGQPQHF. This rearrangement joins TRBV9 to TRBJ1-5; TCRdb lists TRBD1, though no DNA is available to test this call. CDR1 and CDR2 (germline): SGDLS, YYNGEE. The CDR3 has 13 residues.

The chain carries TRBV19 and TRBJ2-5. Germline V gene lookup returns CDR1 LNHDA and CDR2 SQIVND (reference sequence). The CDR3 is 15 amino acids. CDR3 residues: CASSIVQWSQETQYF.

V is TRBV10-3 and J is TRBJ2-7. The CDR3 sequence is 11 residues long. Germline V gives CDR1 ENHRY, CDR2 SYGVKD. The chain's CDR3 is CAIMSTYEQYF.

V usage is TRBV9 and J usage is TRBJ2-1; TCRdb indicates TRBD1, and absent DNA this call remains unverified. CDR1 and CDR2 from the germline V gene are SGDLS and YYNGEE. The CDR3 sequence is 14 residues long. CDR3 residues: CASSLQGPRNEQFF. Based on the CDR3 plus reference TRBV9 and TRBJ2-1, the full variable domain is DSGVTQTPKHLITATGQRVTLRCSPRSGDLSVYWYQQSLDQGLQFLIQYYNGEERAKGNILERFSAQQFPDLHSELNLSSLELGDSALYFCASSLQGPRNEQFFGPGTRLTVL.

The J gene is TRBJ1-1, the V gene TRBV12-3 or TRBV12-4. This CDR3 spans 13 amino acids. CDR3 in amino acids: CASTSVRYTEAFF.

The chain is built from TRBV28 and TRBJ2-7; TCRdb's assignment of TRBD2 cannot be checked, as there is no DNA. From germline, CDR1 is MDHEN and CDR2 SYDVKM. The CDR3 extends over 15 amino acids. The CDR3 loop reads CASSRLSGASYEQYF.

V is TRBV7-2 and J is TRBJ2-1; the D gene TCRdb calls, TRBD2, cannot be checked with no DNA. The CDR3 contains 16 residues. Germline lookup yields CDR1 SGHTA and CDR2 FQGNSA. CDR3 protein: CASSFGLAGAYNEQFF.

V and J are TRBV28 and TRBJ2-3. From germline, CDR1 is MDHEN and CDR2 SYDVKM. The CDR3 covers 13 residues. The chain's CDR3 is CASSLSQPDTQYF. Supplemented by reference TRBV28 and TRBJ2-3, the full variable domain reads DVKVTQSSRYLVKRTGEKVFLECVQDMDHENMFWYRQDPGLGLRLIYFSYDVKMKEKGDIPEGYSVSREKKERFSLILESASTNQTSMYLCASSLSQPDTQYFGPGTRLTVL.

The chain carries TRBV7-9 and TRBJ1-4; TCRdb selects TRBD1, and the lack of DNA leaves this call unchecked. The CDR3 runs to 14 residues. The V gene's germline CDR1 is SEHNR and CDR2 FQNEAQ (reference sequence). CDR3 in amino acids: CASTARATNEKLFF.

V is TRBV20-1 and J is TRBJ1-1; TCRdb designates TRBD1, a call that cannot be tested without DNA. Per the germline V gene, CDR1 is DFQATT and CDR2 is SNEGSKA (reference sequence). The CDR3 runs to 14 residues. CDR3 amino acids: CSATKGTPNTEAFF.

V is TRBV5-4 and J is TRBJ1-1; TCRdb reports TRBD1, a call that lacks DNA to check it against. This CDR3 is built from 13 residues. Germline lookup yields CDR1 SGHNT and CDR2 YYREEE (reference sequence). CDR3: CASSSNPGSEAFF.

The rearrangement joins TRBV4-3 to TRBJ1-2. Germline CDR1 and CDR2: LGHNA and YSLEER. This CDR3 region has 14 residues. The CDR3 protein is CASSPVDRFYGYTF.

The rearrangement joins TRBV20-1 to TRBJ1-5; the TRBD1 assignment by TCRdb is unverifiable without DNA. CDR3 length equals 15 residues. Per the germline V gene, CDR1 is DFQATT and CDR2 is SNEGSKA (reference sequence). CDR3 protein: CSARMGQVMNQPQHF.

The V gene is TRBV19, the J gene TRBJ2-2; TCRdb gives TRBD2 as the D gene, but with no DNA this cannot be confirmed. Germline V gene sequence: CDR1 LNHDA, CDR2 SQIVND (reference sequence). This CDR3 has 15 amino acids. CDR3 in amino acids: CASRLGLAGGGELFF.

The genes are TRBV3-1 and TRBJ2-1; TCRdb indicates TRBD1, and absent DNA this call remains unverified. The CDR3 runs to 16 residues. Germline loops: CDR1 LGHDT, CDR2 YNNKEL (reference sequence). The CDR3 is CASSQSGGGRGHEQFF.

This chain connects TRBV3-1 to TRBJ2-7. The CDR3 contains 14 residues. Germline CDR1 LGHDT, CDR2 YNNKEL (reference sequence). The CDR3 reads CASSQGRTPTEQYF.

The rearrangement uses TRBV18 and TRBJ2-7; as DNA is missing, the TRBD1 call by TCRdb cannot be tested. Per the germline V gene, CDR1 is KGHSH and CDR2 is LQKENI. CDR3 length: 14 amino acids. CDR3 amino acids: CASSPRGTGHEQYF.

The chain links TRBV5-1 to TRBJ1-1; TCRdb outputs TRBD1, but without DNA this stays unchecked. This CDR3 contains 16 residues. Per germline, CDR1 SGHRS and CDR2 YFSETQ. The CDR3 sequence: CASSSDRSLTNTEAFF.

This chain links TRBV7-2 with TRBJ2-7. CDR1 SGHTA and CDR2 FQGNSA come from the germline V gene. CDR3 length: 14 amino acids. The CDR3 is CASSLRRATYEQYF. The variable domain in full, with the rest retrieved from reference TRBV7-2 and TRBJ2-7, is GAGVSQSPSNKVTEKGKDVELRCDPISGHTALYWYRQSLGQGLEFLIYFQGNSAPDKSGLPSDRFSAERTGGSVSTLTIQRTQQEDSAVYLCASSLRRATYEQYFGPGTRLTVT.

The CDR3 is CASSSWTEGETQYF. The J gene is TRBJ2-5, the V gene TRBV7-9; TCRdb's D gene call, TRBD1, goes unchecked for lack of DNA. This CDR3 is 14 amino acids long. Germline assignment: CDR1 SEHNR and CDR2 FQNEAQ (reference sequence).

The J gene is TRBJ2-1, the V gene TRBV20-1; TCRdb proposes TRBD2, but this gene call is untestable without DNA. The germline V gene encodes CDR1 DFQATT and CDR2 SNEGSKA (reference sequence). The CDR3 loop spans 14 amino acids. The CDR3 region is CSARLAGVRNEQFF.

The V call is TRBV10-2, the J call TRBJ2-2; absent DNA, TCRdb's TRBD2 call cannot be checked. The CDR3 runs 15 residues. Germline V gene lookup returns CDR1 WSHSY and CDR2 SAAADI. The CDR3 sequence: CASTATRGNTGELFF.

The J gene is TRBJ2-1, the V gene TRBV12-3 or TRBV12-4; TCRdb's assignment of TRBD2 cannot be checked, as there is no DNA. The CDR3 is made up of 16 amino acids. The CDR3 spells CASSHYLAGGPDEQFF.

The chain joins TRBV18 to TRBJ1-1. CDR1 and CDR2 (germline): KGHSH, LQKENI. This CDR3 has 14 amino acids. The CDR3 loop reads CASSPWIPNTEALF.

The J gene is TRBJ2-1, the V gene TRBV25-1; TCRdb picks TRBD1, but there is no DNA to check that call. From germline, CDR1 is MGHDK and CDR2 SYGVNS. The CDR3 contains 13 residues. The CDR3 spells CASSRVDDNEQFF.

The chain employs TRBV15 and TRBJ2-7. CDR1 and CDR2 (germline): LNHNV, YYDKDF (reference sequence). The CDR3 is made up of 12 amino acids. CDR3 sequence reads: CATSRAAGEQYF. The complete variable domain, with remaining parts taken from reference TRBV15 and TRBJ2-7, reads DAMVIQNPRYQVTQFGKPVTLSCSQTLNHNVMYWYQQKSSQAPKLLFHYYDKDFNNEADTPDNFQSRRPNTSFCFLDIRSPGLGDTAMYLCATSRAAGEQYFGPGTRLTVT.

The J gene is TRBJ1-1, the V gene TRBV7-8. This CDR3 has 16 amino acids. CDR1 SGHVS and CDR2 FQNEAQ come from the germline V gene. This CDR3 is CASSSSTGRPNTEAFF. Full variable domain (missing parts from reference TRBV7-8 and TRBJ1-1): GAGVSQSPRYKVAKRGQDVALRCDPISGHVSLFWYQQALGQGPEFLTYFQNEAQLDKSGLPSDRFFAERPEGSVSTLKIQRTQQEDSAVYLCASSSSTGRPNTEAFFGQGTRLTVV.